This T cell receptor beta chain originates from a study of identical twins. General study results and limits: Low generation-probability sequences were in excess among twin-shared out-of-frame alpha sequences.

TCRdb itself ran the 5' RACE reads through MiXCR, one entry per CDR3 protein. Counted here are 240,000 or so distinct CDR3 sequences, roughly 10% occurring once; the ten biggest clones make up over 8%. This clonotype has more than one count but fewer than ten. Its antigen is currently unknown. The material sequenced was memory T cells sorted from blood. The clonotype comes from a man aged 50 to 59 in good health.

The CDR3 nucleotides read TGTGCCAGTAGTATAGACAGTTGGAACACCGGGGAGCTGTTTTTT. Its protein product is CASSIDSWNTGELFF. The rearrangement links TRBV19 to TRBJ2-2; no clear D. Trimming removed 0 bases at V and 1 base at J, with 6 bases between. Per germline, CDR1 LNHDA and CDR2 SQIVND (reference sequence). The CDR3 has 15 amino acids.